These 5 T cell receptor beta chains share one sample of origin, sequenced in a study of blood T cell repertoires in COVID-19. This table comes from immunoSEQ multiplex PCR, and its TCRdb copy is limited to in-frame clones, with some not included. The sample yields some 400,000 clones, around 87% seen once. Sequenced sample: peripheral blood. The receptor set was obtained from a woman in her sixties or seventies with COVID-19, enrolled during active disease.

The chain carries TRBV28 and TRBJ2-7, with D possibly TRBD1 on 5 matching bases. Germline lookup yields CDR1 MDHEN and CDR2 SYDVKM. The CDR3 has 12 residues. Trimming pared 6 bases from V and 6 bases from J, leaving 12 bases between. This CDR3 reads CASSRDLREQYF. CDR3 in DNA: TGTGCCAGCAGCAGGGATTTGCGCGAGCAGTACTTC.

This chain links TRBV4-2 with TRBJ1-2, with 10 bases that match TRBD1. The V gene's germline CDR1 is LGHNA and CDR2 YNFKEQ. Trimming cost V 6 bases and J 1 base; bases outside gene matches: 5. The CDR3 is 15 amino acids. This chain's CDR3 is CASRPGTGVNYGYTF. The CDR3 DNA is TGTGCCAGCAGACCCGGGACAGGGGTTAACTATGGCTACACCTTC.

The J gene is TRBJ2-3, the V gene TRBV9, with D tentatively TRBD2 (6 bases). The CDR3 totals 16 residues. Germline-derived CDR1 and CDR2 are SGDLS and YYNGEE. Trimming removed 0 bases at V and 1 base at J, with 12 bases between. Here the CDR3 DNA reads TGTGCCAGCAGCGTAGAGGGCGGGGAGCGCACAGATACGCAGTATTTT. Its translation: CASSVEGGERTDTQYF.

This sequence joins TRBV7-3 and TRBJ1-2, with TRBD1 matching 10 bases. The CDR3 totals 12 residues. Looked up from germline, CDR1 is SGHTA and CDR2 is FQGTGA. The junction had 7 bases not matched to a gene; V was cut back by 5 bases and J by 13 bases. This CDR3 reads CASSTGTGAVTF. The CDR3 DNA reads TGTGCCAGCAGCACCGGGACAGGGGCTGTCACCTTC.

V usage is TRBV27 and J usage is TRBJ2-3; a possible D gene is TRBD1 (5 bases). Trimming stripped 5 bases from V and 6 bases from J, with 15 bases between. From germline, CDR1 is MNHEY and CDR2 SMNVEV (reference sequence). The CDR3 covers 14 residues. The CDR3, as DNA: TGTGCCAGCAGTACTTTAGGGGTCGGGGATACGCAGTATTTT. Protein: CASSTLGVGDTQYF.